This TCR beta chain came from a study of T cells in tumors and immune-related adverse events. The repertoire was sequenced with immunoSEQ multiplex PCR; TCRdb's copy has only in-frame clones and lacks some. This table has roughly 23,000 clones, about 89% appearing once. The junction had 14 bases not matched to a gene; V was cut back by 7 bases and J by 4 bases. Germline V gene data show CDR1 as SGHRS and CDR2 as YFSETQ. The CDR3 has 18 amino acids. This TCR derives from a female donor with metastatic renal cell carcinoma. The input for sequencing was lymph node tissue, taken from a patient treated with anti-PD-1 therapy. The chain combines TRBV5-1 with TRBJ2-1; 13 nucleotides line up with TRBD2. As DNA, the CDR3 is TGCGCCAGCGCAGGACTAGCGGGAGTAGGGGGCACTTACAATGAGCAGTTCTTC. Amino acids: CASAGLAGVGGTYNEQFF.